The table lists the clone carrying this T cell receptor (beta chain) with many counts. What it recognizes is unknown. The data derive from a study of CD8+CD57+ T cells in acquired aplastic anemia. About the research overall: On average, sorted CD4+ and CD8+ cells gave about 3.1 ug of DNA. Where healthy donors were concerned, CD4+ cells averaged approximately 11 million reads. Study outcomes and limitations: In common between the patients and the controls were nearly 30 CD8+ CDR3 sequences. Patients did not significantly differ from controls in CD8+ Simpson's diversity.

Germline CDR1 and CDR2: MGHRA and YSYEKL. Losses at the gene ends were 5 bases for V and 1 base for J; bases not matched to a gene: 5. The CDR3 runs 16 residues. Genomic DNA served as template for TCR beta VDJ and CDR3 profiling. MiXCR was run by TCRdb on the reads, yielding one entry per CDR3 protein. Among 60,000 or so distinct CDR3 sequences listed, roughly 54% were seen once. The receptor was derived from a human donor in good health, serving as a control. The chain has TRBV4-1 and TRBJ1-3; 10 positions match TRBD1. What was sequenced was sorted CD4+, CD8+, or CD8+CD57+ T cells (not recorded which) from PBMCs. In DNA, the CDR3 is TGCGCCAGCAGCGCCAGACAGGGGGCTTCTGGAAACACCATATATTTT. It translates to CASSARQGASGNTIYF.